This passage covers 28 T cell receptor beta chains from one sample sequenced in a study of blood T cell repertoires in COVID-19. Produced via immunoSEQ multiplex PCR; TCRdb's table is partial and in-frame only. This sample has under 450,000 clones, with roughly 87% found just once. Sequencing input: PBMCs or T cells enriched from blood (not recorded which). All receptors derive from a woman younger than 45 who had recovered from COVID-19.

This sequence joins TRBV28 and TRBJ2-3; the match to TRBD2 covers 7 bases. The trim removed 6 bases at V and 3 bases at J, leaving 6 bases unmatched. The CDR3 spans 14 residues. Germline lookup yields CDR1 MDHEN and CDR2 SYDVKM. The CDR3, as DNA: TGTGCCAGCAGCAGGACTAGTAAAACAGATACGCAGTATTTT. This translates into CASSRTSKTDTQYF. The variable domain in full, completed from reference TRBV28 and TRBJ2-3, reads DVKVTQSSRYLVKRTGEKVFLECVQDMDHENMFWYRQDPGLGLRLIYFSYDVKMKEKGDIPEGYSVSREKKERFSLILESASTNQTSMYLCASSRTSKTDTQYFGPGTRLTVL.

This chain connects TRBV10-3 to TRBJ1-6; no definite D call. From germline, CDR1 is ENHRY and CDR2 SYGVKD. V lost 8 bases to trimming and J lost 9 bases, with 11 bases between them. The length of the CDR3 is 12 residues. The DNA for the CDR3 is TGTGCCATCTCGCCTGGTAGTTCACCCCTCCACTTT. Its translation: CAISPGSSPLHF.

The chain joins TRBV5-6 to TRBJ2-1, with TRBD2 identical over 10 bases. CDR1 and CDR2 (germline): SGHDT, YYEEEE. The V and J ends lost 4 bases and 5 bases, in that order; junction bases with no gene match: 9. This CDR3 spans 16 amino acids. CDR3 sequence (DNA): TGTGCCAGCAGCATAAAAGCGGGAGGGCCCAACAATGAGCAGTTCTTC. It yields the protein CASSIKAGGPNNEQFF.

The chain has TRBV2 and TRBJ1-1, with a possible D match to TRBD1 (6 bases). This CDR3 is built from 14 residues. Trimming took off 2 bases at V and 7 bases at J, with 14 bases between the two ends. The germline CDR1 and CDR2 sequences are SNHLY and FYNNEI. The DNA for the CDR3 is TGTGCCAGCAGTGAAAAAGACAGGTGGCTTGAAGCTTTCTTT. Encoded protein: CASSEKDRWLEAFF.

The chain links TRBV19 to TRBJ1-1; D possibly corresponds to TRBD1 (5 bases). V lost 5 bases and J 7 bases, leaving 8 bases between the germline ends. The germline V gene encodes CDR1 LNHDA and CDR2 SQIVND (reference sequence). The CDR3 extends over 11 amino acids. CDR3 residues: CASSGGSEAFF. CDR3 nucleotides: TGTGCCAGTAGTGGGGGGAGTGAAGCTTTCTTT. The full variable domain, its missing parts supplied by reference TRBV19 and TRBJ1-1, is DGGITQSPKYLFRKEGQNVTLSCEQNLNHDAMYWYRQDPGQGLRLIYYSQIVNDFQKGDIAEGYSVSREKKESFPLTVTSAQKNPTAFYLCASSGGSEAFFGQGTRLTVV.

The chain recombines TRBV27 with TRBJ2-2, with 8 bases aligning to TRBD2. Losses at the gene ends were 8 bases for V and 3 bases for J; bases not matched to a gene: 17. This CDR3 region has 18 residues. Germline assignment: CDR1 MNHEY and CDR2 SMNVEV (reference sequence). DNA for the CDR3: TGTGCCAGCGGACCGGGACTAGGGTTATGGGTGCACACCGGGGAGCTGTTTTTT. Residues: CASGPGLGLWVHTGELFF.

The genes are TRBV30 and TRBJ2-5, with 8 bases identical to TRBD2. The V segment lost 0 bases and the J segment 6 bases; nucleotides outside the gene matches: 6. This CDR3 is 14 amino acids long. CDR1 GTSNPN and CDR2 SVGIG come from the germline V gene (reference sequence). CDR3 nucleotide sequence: TGTGCCTGGAGTGTTTTCGGGGGGGGAAAGACCCAGTACTTC. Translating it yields CAWSVFGGGKTQYF.

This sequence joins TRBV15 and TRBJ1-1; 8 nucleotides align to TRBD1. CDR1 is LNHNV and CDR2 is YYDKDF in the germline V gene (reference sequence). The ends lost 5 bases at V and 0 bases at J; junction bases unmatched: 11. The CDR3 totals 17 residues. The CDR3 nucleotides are TGTGCCACCAGCCGCCCCCGGGACAGGAGCATGAACACTGAAGCTTTCTTT. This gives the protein CATSRPRDRSMNTEAFF.

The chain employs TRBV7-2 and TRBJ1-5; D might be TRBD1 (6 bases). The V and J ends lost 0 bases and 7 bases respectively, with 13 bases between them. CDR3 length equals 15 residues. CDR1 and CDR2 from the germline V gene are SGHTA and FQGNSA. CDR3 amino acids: CASSLAQDSRQPQHF. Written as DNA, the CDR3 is TGTGCCAGCAGCTTAGCGCAGGACAGCAGGCAGCCCCAGCATTTT.

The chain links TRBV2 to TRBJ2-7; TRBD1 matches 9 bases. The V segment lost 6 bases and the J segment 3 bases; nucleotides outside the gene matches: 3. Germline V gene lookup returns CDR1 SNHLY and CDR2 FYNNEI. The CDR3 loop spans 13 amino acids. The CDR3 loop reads CASSPTGGYEQYF. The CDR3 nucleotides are TGTGCCAGCAGCCCGACAGGGGGCTACGAGCAGTACTTC.

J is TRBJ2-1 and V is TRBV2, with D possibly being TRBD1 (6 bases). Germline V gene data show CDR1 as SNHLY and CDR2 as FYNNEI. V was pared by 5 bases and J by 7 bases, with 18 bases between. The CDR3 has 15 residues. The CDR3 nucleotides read TGTGCCAGCAGTTTAGACGCCGGGACACCGAATGAGCAGTTCTTC. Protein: CASSLDAGTPNEQFF.

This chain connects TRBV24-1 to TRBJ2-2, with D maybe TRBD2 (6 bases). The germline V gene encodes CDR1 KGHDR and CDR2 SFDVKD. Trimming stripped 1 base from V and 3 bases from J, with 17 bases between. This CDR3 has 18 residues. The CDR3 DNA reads TGTGCCACCAGTGATTTTCGGAACGATGGGAGGTACACCGGGGAGCTGTTTTTT. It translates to CATSDFRNDGRYTGELFF.

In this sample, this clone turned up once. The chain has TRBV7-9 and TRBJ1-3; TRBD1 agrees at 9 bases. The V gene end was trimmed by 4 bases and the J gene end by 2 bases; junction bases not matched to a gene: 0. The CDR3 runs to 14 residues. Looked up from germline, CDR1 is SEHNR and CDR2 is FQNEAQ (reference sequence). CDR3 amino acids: CASSWTGAGNTIYF. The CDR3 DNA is TGTGCCAGCAGCTGGACAGGGGCTGGAAACACCATATATTTT.

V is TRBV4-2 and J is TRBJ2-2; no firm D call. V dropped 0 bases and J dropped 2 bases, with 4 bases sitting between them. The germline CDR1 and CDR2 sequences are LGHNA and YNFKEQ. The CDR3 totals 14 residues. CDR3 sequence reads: CASSQDYNTGELFF. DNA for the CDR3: TGTGCCAGCAGCCAAGACTATAACACCGGGGAGCTGTTTTTT.

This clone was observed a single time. CDR3 bases: TGTGCCAGCAGCAGGTTCACGAACACTGAAGCTTTCTTT. Translating it yields CASSRFTNTEAFF. The V gene is TRBV2, the J gene TRBJ1-1; no clear D. Germline V gives CDR1 SNHLY, CDR2 FYNNEI. V gave up 6 bases and J gave up 1 base, with 9 bases separating them. CDR3 size: 13 residues.

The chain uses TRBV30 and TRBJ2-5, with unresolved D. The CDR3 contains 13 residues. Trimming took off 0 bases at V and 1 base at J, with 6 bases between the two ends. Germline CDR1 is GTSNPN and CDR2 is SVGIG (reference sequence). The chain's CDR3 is CAWSVLLQETQYF. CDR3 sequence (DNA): TGTGCCTGGAGTGTACTGCTCCAAGAGACCCAGTACTTC.

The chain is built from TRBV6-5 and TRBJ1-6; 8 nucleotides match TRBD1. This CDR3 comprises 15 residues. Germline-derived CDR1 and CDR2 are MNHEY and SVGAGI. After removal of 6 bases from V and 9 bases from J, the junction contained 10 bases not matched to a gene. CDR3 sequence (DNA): TGTGCCAGCAGCCCCGACAGGGGATCAATTTCACCCCTCCACTTT. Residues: CASSPDRGSISPLHF.

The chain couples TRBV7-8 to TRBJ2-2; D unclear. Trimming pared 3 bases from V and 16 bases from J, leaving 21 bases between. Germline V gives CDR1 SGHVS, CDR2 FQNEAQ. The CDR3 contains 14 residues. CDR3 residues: CASSLSPRSPPWFF. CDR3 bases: TGTGCCAGCAGCTTGTCCCCTCGGTCACCGCCCTGGTTTTTT.

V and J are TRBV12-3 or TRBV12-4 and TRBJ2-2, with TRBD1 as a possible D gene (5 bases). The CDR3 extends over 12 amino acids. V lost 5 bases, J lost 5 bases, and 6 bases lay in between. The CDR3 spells CASSTGTGELFF. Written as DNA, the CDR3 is TGTGCCAGCAGTACAGGAACCGGGGAGCTGTTTTTT.

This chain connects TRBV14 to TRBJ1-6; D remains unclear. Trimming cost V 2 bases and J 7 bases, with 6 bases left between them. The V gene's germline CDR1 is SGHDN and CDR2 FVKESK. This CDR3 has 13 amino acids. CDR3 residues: CASSQQANSPLHF. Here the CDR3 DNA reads TGTGCCAGCAGCCAACAGGCCAATTCACCCCTCCACTTT.

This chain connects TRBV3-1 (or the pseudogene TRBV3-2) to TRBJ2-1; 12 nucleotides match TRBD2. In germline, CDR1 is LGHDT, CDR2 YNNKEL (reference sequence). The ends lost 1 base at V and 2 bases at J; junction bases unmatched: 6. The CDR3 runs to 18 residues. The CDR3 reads CASSQGLAGAPPYNEQFF. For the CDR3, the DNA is TGTGCCAGCAGCCAAGGACTAGCGGGGGCCCCCCCCTACAATGAGCAGTTCTTC.

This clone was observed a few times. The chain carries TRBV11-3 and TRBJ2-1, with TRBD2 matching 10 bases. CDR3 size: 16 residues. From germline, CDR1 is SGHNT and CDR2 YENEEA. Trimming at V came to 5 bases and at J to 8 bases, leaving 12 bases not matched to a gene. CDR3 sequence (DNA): TGTGCCAGCAGCCCCTCTAGCGGGAGAGGAAGCGATGAGCAGTTCTTC. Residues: CASSPSSGRGSDEQFF.

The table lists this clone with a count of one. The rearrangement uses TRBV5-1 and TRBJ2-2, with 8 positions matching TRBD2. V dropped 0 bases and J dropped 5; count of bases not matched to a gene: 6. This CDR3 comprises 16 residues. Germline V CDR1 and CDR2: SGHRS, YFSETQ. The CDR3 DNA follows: TGCGCCAGCAGCTTGGCTGACGGGAGGGCGACCGGGGAGCTGTTTTTT. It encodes CASSLADGRATGELFF. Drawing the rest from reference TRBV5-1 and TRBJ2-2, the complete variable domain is KAGVTQTPRYLIKTRGQQVTLSCSPISGHRSVSWYQQTPGQGLQFLFEYFSETQRNKGNFPGRFSGRQFSNSRSEMNVSTLELGDSALYLCASSLADGRATGELFFGEGSRLTVL.

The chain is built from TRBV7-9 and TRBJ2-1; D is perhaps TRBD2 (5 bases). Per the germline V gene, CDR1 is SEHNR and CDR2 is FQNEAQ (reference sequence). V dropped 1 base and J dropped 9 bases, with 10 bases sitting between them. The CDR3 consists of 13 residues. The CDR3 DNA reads TGTGCCAGCAGCTTAGACGCGGGTAGTGAGCAGTTCTTC. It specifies CASSLDAGSEQFF.

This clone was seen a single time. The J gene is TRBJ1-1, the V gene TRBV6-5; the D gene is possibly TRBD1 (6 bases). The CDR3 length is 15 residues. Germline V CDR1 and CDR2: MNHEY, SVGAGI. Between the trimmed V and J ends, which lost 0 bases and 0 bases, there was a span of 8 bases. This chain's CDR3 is CASSYSTGVNTEAFF. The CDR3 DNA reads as TGTGCCAGCAGTTACTCGACAGGAGTGAACACTGAAGCTTTCTTT.

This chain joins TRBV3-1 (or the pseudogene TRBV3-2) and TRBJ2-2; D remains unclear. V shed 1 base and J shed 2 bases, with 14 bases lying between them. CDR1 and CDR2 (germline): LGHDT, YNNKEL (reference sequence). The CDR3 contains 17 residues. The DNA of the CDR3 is TGTGCCAGCAGCCAAGGGTTTGATGGGCCAAACACCGGGGAGCTGTTTTTT. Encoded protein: CASSQGFDGPNTGELFF.

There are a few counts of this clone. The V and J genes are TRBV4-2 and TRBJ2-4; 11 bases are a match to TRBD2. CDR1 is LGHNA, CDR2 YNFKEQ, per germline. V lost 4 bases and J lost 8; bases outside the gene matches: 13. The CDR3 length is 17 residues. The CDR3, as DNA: TGTGCCAGCAGCCTATCGGGGACTAGCGGCGAAAGGGACATTCAGTACTTC. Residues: CASSLSGTSGERDIQYF.

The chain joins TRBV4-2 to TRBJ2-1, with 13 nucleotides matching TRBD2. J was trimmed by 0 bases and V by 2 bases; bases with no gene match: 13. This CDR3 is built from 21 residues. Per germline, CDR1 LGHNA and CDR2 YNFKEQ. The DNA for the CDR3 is TGTGCCAGCAGCCAACCCCGTGGGACTAGCGGGGCTAAGATCTCCTACAATGAGCAGTTCTTC. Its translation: CASSQPRGTSGAKISYNEQFF.